This TCR beta chain was sequenced for a study of T cell responses to AZD1222 COVID-19 vaccine. Sequencing used immunoSEQ multiplex PCR; TCRdb keeps in-frame clones, though not all of them. The table shows over 110,000 clones, with roughly 90% occurring only once. As to this clone: Antigen specificity is unknown.

Study-wide results and limits: Sampling that yielded the repertoires occurred only after the peak T cell response. The breadth and depth of Spike-specific TCRs increased once two AZD1222 doses had been given. Mapped onto spike, vaccine-associated CD4 TCRs spanned it and were dominant at 160-218 and 743-854.

The TCR comes from an adult in good health. Sequenced here: peripheral blood, sampled on day 0 of AZD1222 vaccination.

DNA for the CDR3: TGCAGCGTTGAAGATTTTGAGGTCTCTGGAAACACCATATATTTT. Its translation: CSVEDFEVSGNTIYF. The V call is TRBV29-1, the J call TRBJ1-3; D is uncertain. Looked up from germline, CDR1 is SQVTM and CDR2 is ANQGSEA. This CDR3 region has 15 residues. The V gene lost 0 bases and the J gene lost 0 bases, with 9 bases spanning the gap.